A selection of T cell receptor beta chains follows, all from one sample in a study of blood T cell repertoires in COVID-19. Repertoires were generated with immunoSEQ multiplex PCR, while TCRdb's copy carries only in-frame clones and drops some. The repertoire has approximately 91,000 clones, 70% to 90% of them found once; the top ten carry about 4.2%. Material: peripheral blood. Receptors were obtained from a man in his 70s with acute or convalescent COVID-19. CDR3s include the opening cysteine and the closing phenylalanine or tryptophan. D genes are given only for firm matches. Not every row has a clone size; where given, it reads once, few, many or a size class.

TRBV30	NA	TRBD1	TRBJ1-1	TGTGCCTGGAGTGATATGGGACAGCTCGGAACTGAAGCTTTCTTT	CAWSDMGQLGTEAFF
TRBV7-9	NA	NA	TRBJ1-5	TGTGCCAGCAGCCGAAACAGGGATCAGCCCCAGCATTTT	CASSRNRDQPQHF
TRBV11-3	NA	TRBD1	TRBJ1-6	TGTGCCAGCAGCTTAGGCACAGGGGTTAATTCACCCCTCCACTTT	CASSLGTGVNSPLHF
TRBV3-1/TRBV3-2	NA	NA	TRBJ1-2	TGTGCCAGCAGCCAAGATCAGACAGGCAGCTACACCTTC	CASSQDQTGSYTF
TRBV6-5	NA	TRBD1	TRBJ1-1	TGTGCCACCAAAACAGGGACAGGAACTGAAGCTTTCTTT	CATKTGTGTEAFF
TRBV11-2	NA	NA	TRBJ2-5	TGTGCCAGCAGCCCCCGGGCCGGGGAGGAGACCCAGTACTTC	CASSPRAGEETQYF
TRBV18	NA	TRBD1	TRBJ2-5	TGTGCCACCACAGGGGGGCAGTACCAAGAGACCCAGTACTTC	CATTGGQYQETQYF
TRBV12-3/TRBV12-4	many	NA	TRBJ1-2	TGTGCCAGCAGTACAGGAGCCTATGGCTACACCTTC	CASSTGAYGYTF
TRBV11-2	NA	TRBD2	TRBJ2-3	TGTGCCAGCAGCTCCCGACTAGCGGGGGGTACAGATACGCAGTATTTT	CASSSRLAGGTDTQYF
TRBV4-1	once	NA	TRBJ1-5	TGCGCCAGCAGCCAAGATCGGGAAGGCTACCTCAATCAGCCCCAGCATTTT	CASSQDREGYLNQPQHF
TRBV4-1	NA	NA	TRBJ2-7	TGCGCCAGCAGCCTCGCAGGAAAGACAGCCTACGAGCAGTACTTC	CASSLAGKTAYEQYF
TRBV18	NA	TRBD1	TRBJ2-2	TGTGCCAGCTCACCAGGGGCCAGGACAGGGAAAAACACCGGGGAGCTGTTTTTT	CASSPGARTGKNTGELFF
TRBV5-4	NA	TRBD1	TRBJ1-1	TGTGCCAGCAGCGTAACAGGGGAGCGAAAGACTCTAAGCGCTTTCTTT	CASSVTGERKTLSAFF
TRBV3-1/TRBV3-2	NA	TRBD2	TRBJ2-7	TGTGCCAGCAGCTACACTAGCGGGGCCCACGAGCAGTACTTC	CASSYTSGAHEQYF
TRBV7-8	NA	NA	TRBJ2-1	TGTGCCAGCAGCTTAGCCGGCCGAGGGGGATACAATGAGCAGTTCTTC	CASSLAGRGGYNEQFF
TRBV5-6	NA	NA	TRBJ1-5	TGTGCCAGCAGCACCCGTACAGTCCCCAATCAGCCCCAGCATTTT	CASSTRTVPNQPQHF
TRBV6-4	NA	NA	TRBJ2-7	TGTGCCAGCACAGGGGTATACGAGCAGTACTTC	CASTGVYEQYF
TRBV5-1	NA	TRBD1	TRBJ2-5	TGCGCCAGCAGCCGACAGGGGAGCGAAGAGACCCAGTACTTC	CASSRQGSEETQYF
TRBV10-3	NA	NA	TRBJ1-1	TGTGCCATCAGTGAGTCTGGGGGGGGGCGGAGGACTGAAGCTTTCTTT	CAISESGGGRRTEAFF
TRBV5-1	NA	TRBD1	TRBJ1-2	TGCGCCAGCAGCACCGGGACAGCTTCTTTCTATGGCTACACCTTC	CASSTGTASFYGYTF
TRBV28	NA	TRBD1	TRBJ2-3	TGTGCCAGCAGCTTAACCGGGACAGGGTCAGATACGCAGTATTTT	CASSLTGTGSDTQYF
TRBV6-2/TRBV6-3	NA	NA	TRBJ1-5	TGTGCCAGCAGTTACCGACAGGTTCTCAATCAGCCCCAGCATTTT	CASSYRQVLNQPQHF
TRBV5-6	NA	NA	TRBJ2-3	TGTGCCAGCAGCTTTGTTAGGGGTTACACAGATACGCAGTATTTT	CASSFVRGYTDTQYF
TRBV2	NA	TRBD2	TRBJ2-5	TGTGCCAGCACTAGCGGGCAAAAAGAGACCCAGTACTTC	CASTSGQKETQYF
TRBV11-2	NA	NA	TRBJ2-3	TGTGCCAGCAGCTTAGGCCGGGGGCAGGGGGTTTCCACAGATACGCAGTATTTT	CASSLGRGQGVSTDTQYF
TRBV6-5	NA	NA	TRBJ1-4	TGTGCCAGCAGTACTACTAATGAAAAACTGTTTTTT	CASSTTNEKLFF
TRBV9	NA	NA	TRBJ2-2	TGTGCCAGCAGCGTAGCTGAACAGGCGAACACCGGGGAGCTGTTTTTT	CASSVAEQANTGELFF
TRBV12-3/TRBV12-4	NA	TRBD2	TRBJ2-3	TGTGCCAGCAGGGGGGACTACACAGATACGCAGTATTTT	CASRGDYTDTQYF
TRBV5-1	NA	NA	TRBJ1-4	TGCGCCAGCAGCTCCGAGGGTTATGAAAAACTGTTTTTT	CASSSEGYEKLFF
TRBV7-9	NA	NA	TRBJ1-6	TGTGCCAGCAGCTTAGGAGGGCTGAATTCACCCCTCCACTTT	CASSLGGLNSPLHF
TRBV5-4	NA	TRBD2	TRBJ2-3	TGTGCCAGCAGATCCGGGACTACACCAGATACGCAGTATTTT	CASRSGTTPDTQYF
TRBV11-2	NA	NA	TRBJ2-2	TGTGCCAGCAGCCAGCAACTAGGGACGAACACCGGGGAGCTGTTTTTT	CASSQQLGTNTGELFF
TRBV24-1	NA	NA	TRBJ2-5	TGTGCCACCAGTGATTTGAATAGCGGAGCCGTAGAGACCCAGTACTTC	CATSDLNSGAVETQYF
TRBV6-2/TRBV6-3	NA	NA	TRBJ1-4	TGTGCCAGCAGTTACTGGTCCGGACTCGTGACAACTAATGAAAAACTGTTTTTT	CASSYWSGLVTTNEKLFF
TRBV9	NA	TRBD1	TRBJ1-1	TGTGCCAGCAGCGTAGTCCGGACAGGGGGCGAAGCTTTCTTT	CASSVVRTGGEAFF
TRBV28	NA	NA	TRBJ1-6	TGTGCCAGCAGTTCAGGGTTCGAATCACCCCTCCACTTT	CASSSGFESPLHF
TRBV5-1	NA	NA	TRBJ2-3	TGCGCCAGCAGCTTGGGGGGCAGCACAGATACGCAGTATTTT	CASSLGGSTDTQYF
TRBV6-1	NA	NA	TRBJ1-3	TGTGCCAGCAGTGAACAGGGTGGGGGAAACACCATATATTTT	CASSEQGGGNTIYF
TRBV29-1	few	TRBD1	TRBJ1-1	TGCAGCGTTGCTCAGGGGGCAAGTAACACTGAAGCTTTCTTT	CSVAQGASNTEAFF
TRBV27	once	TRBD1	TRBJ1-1	TGTGCCAGCAGTTACGACAGGGTTATCGGCACTGAAGCTTTCTTT	CASSYDRVIGTEAFF
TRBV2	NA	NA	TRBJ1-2	TGTGCCAGCAGTGACGCGGGCTATGGCTACACCTTC	CASSDAGYGYTF
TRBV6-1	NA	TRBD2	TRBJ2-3	TGTGCCAGCAGTGAGCAGGGAGGGGGCACAGATACGCAGTATTTT	CASSEQGGGTDTQYF
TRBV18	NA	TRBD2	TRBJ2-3	TGTGCCAGCTCATCGATTAGCGGGGCCTACACAGATACGCAGTATTTT	CASSSISGAYTDTQYF
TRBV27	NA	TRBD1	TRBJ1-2	TGTGCCAGCAGTTTGGGAGGAGGGGGCGCTAACTATGGCTACACCTTC	CASSLGGGGANYGYTF
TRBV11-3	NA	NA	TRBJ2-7	TGTGCCAGCAGCCACAAAATGGACGAGCAGTACTTC	CASSHKMDEQYF
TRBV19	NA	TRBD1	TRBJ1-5	TGTGCCAGTAGTTCTTTTGGGACAGGGGGTGTCGGCCAGCCCCAGCATTTT	CASSSFGTGGVGQPQHF
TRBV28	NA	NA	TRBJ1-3	TGTGCCAGCAGTTTAAGGGGGGGCTACCGAGGAAACACCATATATTTT	CASSLRGGYRGNTIYF
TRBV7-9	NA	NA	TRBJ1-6	TGTGCCAGCAGCTTAGCCTTCCAGGGAGGGGATAATTCACCCCTCCACTTT	CASSLAFQGGDNSPLHF
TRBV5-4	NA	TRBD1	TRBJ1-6	TGTGCCAGCAGCTTGCTCCGGGACAGCTATAATTCACCCCTCCACTTT	CASSLLRDSYNSPLHF
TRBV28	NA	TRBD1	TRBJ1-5	TGTGCCAGCAGTCTCCAGGGGGCGGGTCAGCCCCAGCATTTT	CASSLQGAGQPQHF
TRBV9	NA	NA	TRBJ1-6	TGTGCCAGCAGCGCGGGGATAGGGCTCGAGAATTCACCCCTCCACTTT	CASSAGIGLENSPLHF
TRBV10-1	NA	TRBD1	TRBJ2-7	TGCGCCAGCAGTGGGACAGGGGACTACGAGCAGTACTTC	CASSGTGDYEQYF
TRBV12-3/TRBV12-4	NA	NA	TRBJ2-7	TGTGCCAGCAGTTCCGGGGGCGAGCAGTACTTC	CASSSGGEQYF